This TCR beta chain appears in the sequencing data of a study of T cell repertoires in cytomegalovirus infection (dated by TCRdb to about 2019). Regarding the research as a whole: Donor HLA type was relevant to the analysis, as public TCR beta signatures indicated carriage of CMV infection together with the matching HLA type.

This clonotype was recorded at least ten times. The specificity of this receptor is unknown. No much larger clonotype is one base removed from it; base qualities were not supplied. This sample was sequenced with an Illumina HiSeq 1500. TCRdb trimmed public reads at Q25 via fastp, called clones via MiXCR and kept in-frame beta chains. Rows are combined by CDR3 protein, so each entry shows the most common genes and DNA. The sample includes about 300,000 distinct CDR3 sequences, with around 9.6% observed a single time. About 2.3% of the sample is held by the ten biggest clonotypes. The investigation overall reported the following: In both this cohort and an independent roughly 330-donor cohort, the cumulative frequency of public TCR beta family members distinguished carriers of CMV infection plus the relevant HLA type. In the ex vivo response, HLA-C-restricted CMV-specific TCR beta clonotypes were dominant, and in two of eight donors the single most frequent clonotype came from this HLA-C-restricted group.

Including cysteine and valine, the CDR3 has 13 amino acids. The DNA shown is the 39-base CDR3, in frame from base 1. CDR1 and CDR2, per the germline V gene, are KGHSH and LQKENI. Trimming costs V 1 base and J 6 bases, and their ends lie 10 bases apart. Sequenced: PBMCs. The V and J genes are TRBV18 and TRBJ2-7, and TRBD2 may be the D gene, going by 6 matching bases. This clonotype was obtained from a human donor in good health (CMV status not recorded). Some clones in this sample may be carry-over from other donors' samples. The CDR3 protein: CASSPLMGGEQYV. The DNA sequence is as follows: TGTGCCAGCTCACCACTGATGGGGGGCGAGCAGTACGTC.